Detailed here is one T cell receptor (beta chain). This record belongs to a study of T cells in Graves' hyperthyroidism and ophthalmopathy. RNA transcripts were the template for amplifying TCR beta CDR3 regions. The TCR CDR3 first-round RT-PCR relied on the HTBI primer set. One entry per CDR3 protein results from TCRdb running MiXCR on the multiplex PCR reads. In the table there are more than 350,000 distinct CDR3 sequences, roughly a sixth of which are singletons. This CDR3 has 15 residues. Between the trimmed V and J ends, which lost 7 bases and 5 bases, there was a span of 17 bases. Germline loops: CDR1 MNHNS, CDR2 SASEGT.

The rearrangement uses TRBV6-1 and TRBJ2-2; D could derive from TRBD1 or TRBD2 (5 bases each). Sample: blood. The sequence came from a woman aged 25 to 45 with Graves' hyperthyroidism that later progressed to Graves' ophthalmopathy. CDR3 loop: CASNHHAGSTGELFF. CDR3 nucleotides: TGTGCCAGCAACCACCATGCAGGGAGTACCGGGGAGCTGTTTTTT.